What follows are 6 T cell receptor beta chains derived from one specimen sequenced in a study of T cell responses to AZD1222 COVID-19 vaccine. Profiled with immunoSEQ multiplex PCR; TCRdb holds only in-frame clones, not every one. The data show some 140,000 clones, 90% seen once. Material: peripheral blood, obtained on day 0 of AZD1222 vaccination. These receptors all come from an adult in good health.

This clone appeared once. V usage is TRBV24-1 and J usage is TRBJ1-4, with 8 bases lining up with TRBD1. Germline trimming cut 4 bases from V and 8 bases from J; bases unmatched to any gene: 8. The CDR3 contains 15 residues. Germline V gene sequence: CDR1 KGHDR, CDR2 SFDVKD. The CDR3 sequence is CATSDTGTGGEKLFF. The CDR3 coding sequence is TGTGCCACCAGTGACACCGGGACAGGCGGCGAAAAACTGTTTTTT.

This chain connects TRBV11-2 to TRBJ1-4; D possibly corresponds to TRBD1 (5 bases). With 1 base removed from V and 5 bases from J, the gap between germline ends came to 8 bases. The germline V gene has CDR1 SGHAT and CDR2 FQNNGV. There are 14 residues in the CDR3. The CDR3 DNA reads TGTGCCAGCAGCTTAGTCGGGGCCAATGAAAAACTGTTTTTT. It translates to CASSLVGANEKLFF.

The CDR3 region has the DNA TGTGCCAGCAGCCAGGACAGGGGCTACGAGCAGTACTTC. Its translation is CASSQDRGYEQYF. V gene TRBV3-1 (or the pseudogene TRBV3-2) combines with J gene TRBJ2-7; the match to TRBD1 covers 9 bases. The CDR3 sequence is 13 residues long. The V gene end was trimmed by 3 bases and the J gene end by 3 bases; junction bases not matched to a gene: 0. In germline, CDR1 is LGHDT, CDR2 YNNKEL (reference sequence).

CDR3: CASSYRRGDYGYTF. CDR3 in DNA: TGTGCCAGCAGTTACCGCAGGGGGGACTATGGCTACACCTTC. This chain joins TRBV6-5 and TRBJ1-2; 7 nucleotides match TRBD1. J was trimmed by 3 bases and V by 2 bases; bases with no gene match: 3. The CDR3 is 14 residues long. Germline V gives CDR1 MNHEY, CDR2 SVGAGI.

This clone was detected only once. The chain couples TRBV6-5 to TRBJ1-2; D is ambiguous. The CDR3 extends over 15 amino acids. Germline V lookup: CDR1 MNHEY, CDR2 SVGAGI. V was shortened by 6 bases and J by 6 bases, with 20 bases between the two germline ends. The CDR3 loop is CASSSIGLLKDGYTF. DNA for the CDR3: TGTGCCAGCAGCTCTATTGGACTCCTCAAGGATGGCTACACCTTC.

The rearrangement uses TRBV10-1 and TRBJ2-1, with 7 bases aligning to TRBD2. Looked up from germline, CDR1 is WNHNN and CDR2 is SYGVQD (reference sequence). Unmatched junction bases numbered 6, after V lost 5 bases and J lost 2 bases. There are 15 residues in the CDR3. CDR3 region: CASSKTSSAYNEQFF. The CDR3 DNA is TGCGCCAGCAGTAAGACTAGCAGTGCCTACAATGAGCAGTTCTTC.